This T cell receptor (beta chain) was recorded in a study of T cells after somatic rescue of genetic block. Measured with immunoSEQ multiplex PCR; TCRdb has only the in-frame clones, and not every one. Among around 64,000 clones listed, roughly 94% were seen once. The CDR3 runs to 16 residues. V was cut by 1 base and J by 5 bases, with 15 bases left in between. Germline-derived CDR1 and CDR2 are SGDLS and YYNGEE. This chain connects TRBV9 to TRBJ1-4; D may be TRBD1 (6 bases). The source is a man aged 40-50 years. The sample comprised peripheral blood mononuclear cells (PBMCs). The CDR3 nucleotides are TGTGCCAGCAGCGTAAGGGGGGACGGGTTAAATGAAAAACTGTTTTTT. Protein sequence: CASSVRGDGLNEKLFF.